This T cell receptor (beta chain) was recovered during a study of blood T cell repertoires in COVID-19. About the research overall: From T cells, B-cell-depleted T cells, or PBMCs came the material, which was cDNA or gDNA.

The authors' processing: Reference gene primer amplification gave estimated nucleated cell counts. TCRdb's table, derived via immunoSEQ multiplex PCR, lists solely in-frame clones and lacks some. The V and J calls and clone size are taken from that table; D and trimming were inferred from the DNA. This table holds some 530,000 clones, approximately 91% found once. Germline V gene lookup returns CDR1 MNHEY and CDR2 SMNVEV (reference sequence). V was clipped by 4 bases and J by 2 bases, with 2 bases between them. There are 11 residues in the CDR3. Adults between about 18 and 95 years of age took part from 24 US areas. Recovered Cohort 3 donors showed two negative PCRs, clearance, or symptom resolution.

The chain combines TRBV27 with TRBJ2-5; D remains unclear. Sequenced sample: PBMCs or T cells enriched from blood (not recorded which). This receptor was obtained from a woman aged 60-75 years who had recovered from COVID-19. CDR3 amino acids: CASSSQETQYF. CDR3 DNA: TGTGCCAGCAGTTCTCAAGAGACCCAGTACTTC.